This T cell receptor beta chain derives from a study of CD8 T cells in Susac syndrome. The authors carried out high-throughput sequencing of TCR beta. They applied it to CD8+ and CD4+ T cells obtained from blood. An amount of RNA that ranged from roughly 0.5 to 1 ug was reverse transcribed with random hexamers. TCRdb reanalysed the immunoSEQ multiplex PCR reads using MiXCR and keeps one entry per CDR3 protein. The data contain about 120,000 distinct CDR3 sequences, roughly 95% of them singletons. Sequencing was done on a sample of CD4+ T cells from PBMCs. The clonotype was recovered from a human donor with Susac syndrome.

CDR3 coding DNA: TGCAGTGGTGAGCGGGAGGGCTCGGAGACCCAGTACTTC. Encoded protein: CSGEREGSETQYF. The chain recombines TRBV20-1 with TRBJ2-5; 10 bases match TRBD2. This CDR3 region has 13 residues. From germline, CDR1 is DFQATT and CDR2 SNEGSKA (reference sequence). With 7 bases clipped from V and 5 bases from J, the junction kept 7 bases outside the gene matches.